The present TCR beta chain was sequenced within a study of spatial heterogeneity in lung cancer. The library protocol tagged each TCR cDNA with a unique molecular identifier. TCRdb redid the calling of the 5' RACE reads with MiXCR, one entry per CDR3 protein. The sample contains tens of thousands of distinct CDR3 sequences, about an eighth of which appear only once. Documented time point: sample taken at primary tumor resection. Whole RNA, isolated from tumor, nontumor lung or frozen PBMC, was sequenced without prior sorting. Comment on this clonotype: The antigen remains undetermined.

Overall study results and limits: Ubiquitous expanded tumor TCRs appeared in blood more at resection than follow-up.

Germline V lookup: CDR1 SEHNR, CDR2 FQNEAQ (reference sequence). The CDR3 loop spans 12 amino acids. The germline V and J ends were trimmed by 0 bases and 9 bases, with 6 bases remaining between them. The sequencing here drew on PBMCs, taken at surgery. This receptor was taken from a male donor with early-stage non-small cell lung cancer. V gene TRBV7-9 combines with J gene TRBJ2-1; no clear D. The chain's CDR3 is CASSLAGGEQFF. As DNA, the CDR3 is TGTGCCAGCAGCTTAGCGGGCGGTGAGCAGTTCTTC.